These T cell receptor beta chains were read from a single sample in a study of blood T cell repertoires in COVID-19. Clones were sequenced by immunoSEQ multiplex PCR, and TCRdb holds only the in-frame ones, with some missing. The sample has 380,000 or so clones; over 65% are singletons. Sequencing used peripheral blood. Receptor source: a human donor with acute or convalescent COVID-19. The donor label of this sample is uncertain. CDR3s include the opening cysteine and the closing phenylalanine or tryptophan. D genes are given only for firm matches. Clone size is shown for a subset of rows, as once, few, many or a class of expanded clone.

cdr3_nt cdr3_aa j_call d_call clone_size v_call
TGCGCCAGCAGCTTGGGGCAGTCATTTACCGGAAACACCATATATTTT CASSLGQSFTGNTIYF TRBJ1-3 - once TRBV5-1
TGTGCCAGCAGTCGACGACAGGAAGGCGAGCAGTACTTC CASSRRQEGEQYF TRBJ2-7 - - TRBV12-3/TRBV12-4
- CASSKVGQGANQPQHF TRBJ1-5 - - TRBV21-1
TGTGCCAGCAGAGGGACGGGACAGGGTGGATACGAGCAGTACTTC CASRGTGQGGYEQYF TRBJ2-7 TRBD1 - TRBV3-1/TRBV3-2
TGCAGCGTTATTGCGGGCAATCAGCCCCAGCATTTT CSVIAGNQPQHF TRBJ1-5 - - TRBV29-1
TGTGCCAGTAGTACCAGACAGGGAATCGACACCTTC CASSTRQGIDTF TRBJ1-2 TRBD1 - TRBV19
TGTGCCATAGCGGGAGCGGCCAAAAACATTCAGTACTTC CAIAGAAKNIQYF TRBJ2-4 TRBD2 - TRBV6-5
TGTGCCAGCAGCATATCTAGCGGGGGGGTGTACAATGAGCAGTTCTTC CASSISSGGVYNEQFF TRBJ2-1 TRBD2 - TRBV7-2
TGCAGCGTTGGAAGGGGTACAGGGAATCTCCAGCAATATGGCTACACCTTC CSVGRGTGNLQQYGYTF TRBJ1-2 - - TRBV29-1
TGTGCCAGCAGTTTAAATACAGGGAACGAGCAGTACTTC CASSLNTGNEQYF TRBJ2-7 - - TRBV28
TGTGCCAGCAGCAAAAGGGGGGTCCGGGACAGCCGTTACTATGGCTACACCTTC CASSKRGVRDSRYYGYTF TRBJ1-2 - few TRBV21-1
TGTGCCAGCACCCACCCGACGAGGCGGAAACTGTTTTTT CASTHPTRRKLFF TRBJ1-4 - - TRBV6-5
TGTGCCAGCTCACCACAGGTAGGAGAGAACACTGAAGCTTTCTTT CASSPQVGENTEAFF TRBJ1-1 - - TRBV18
TGTGCCAGCAGTGTGGACAGTACTAACTATGGCTACACCTTC CASSVDSTNYGYTF TRBJ1-2 - - TRBV5-5
TGTGCCAGCAGCCAGGGACTAGCCGAACAAGAGACCCAGTACTTC CASSQGLAEQETQYF TRBJ2-5 TRBD2 - TRBV14
TGTGCCAGCAGCTTACCCCCGAGCGAGACCCAGTACTTC CASSLPPSETQYF TRBJ2-5 - - TRBV11-2
TGTGCCAGCAGTTACTCGAGGGTAACCTATAATTCACCCCTCCACTTT CASSYSRVTYNSPLHF TRBJ1-6 - - TRBV6-5
TGCGCCAGCAGCACGGGACAGGGGGCGGTGGAGACCCAGTACTTC CASSTGQGAVETQYF TRBJ2-5 TRBD1 - TRBV5-1
TGTGCCAGCTCACCGCGGGGGACGGAGACCCAGTACTTC CASSPRGTETQYF TRBJ2-5 TRBD2 - TRBV18
TGCGCCAGCAGCTATCAGGGGCCCTACAATGAGCAGTTCTTC CASSYQGPYNEQFF TRBJ2-1 - few TRBV5-1
TGTGCCAGCAGCCGCCGGGGACAGGTTGATTCACCCCTCCACTTT CASSRRGQVDSPLHF TRBJ1-6 TRBD1 - TRBV7-8
TGTGCCAGCAGCGCTTCGACAGGATATAATGAAAAACTGTTTTTT CASSASTGYNEKLFF TRBJ1-4 - - TRBV9
TGTGCCAGCAGCTCCCCTGGAAAGGGGGGGACTAGCACAGATACGCAGTATTTT CASSSPGKGGTSTDTQYF TRBJ2-3 - - TRBV7-8
TGTGCCAGCAGGATCTCGTGGACTCATAATTCACCCCTCCACTTT CASRISWTHNSPLHF TRBJ1-6 - - TRBV27
TGTGCCAGCAGCTTTTCCCTGGGACTAGCGGGCCCCTACAATGAGCAGTTCTTC CASSFSLGLAGPYNEQFF TRBJ2-1 TRBD2 - TRBV7-6
TGTGCCACCAGCAGAGATATTTTGGGGGGGGTGAACACTGAAGCTTTCTTT CATSRDILGGVNTEAFF TRBJ1-1 - - TRBV15
TGTGCCAGCAGTTACGGCAGGAACACTGAAGCTTTCTTT CASSYGRNTEAFF TRBJ1-1 - - TRBV6-5
TGTGCCAGCAGCTTTGGACAGGGGGCTCTCGAGCAGTTCTTC CASSFGQGALEQFF TRBJ2-1 TRBD1 - TRBV13
TGTGCCAGCAGCCCGGGAGTTAGCACAGATACGCAGTATTTT CASSPGVSTDTQYF TRBJ2-3 - - TRBV7-9
TGTGCCTGGCAGGGAACGGGCAATCAGCCCCAGCATTTT CAWQGTGNQPQHF TRBJ1-5 - - TRBV30
TGTGCCAGCTCCCTTGATAGCGGAGGAAACACCATATATTTT CASSLDSGGNTIYF TRBJ1-3 - - TRBV18
TGTGCCAGCAGTGATCGCGGGACGGTTCGGGAAGAGCAGTTCTTC CASSDRGTVREEQFF TRBJ2-1 - few TRBV2